The source of this T cell receptor beta chain is a study of beta chain features in type 1 diabetes. General study results and limits: For patients, the naive, central memory and Treg TCRB repertoires appeared more alike than for healthy donors. For Type 1 diabetes patients, all four CD4+ subsets carried TCRB CDR3s that were moderately but significantly shorter. In type 1 diabetes patients, VDJ junctions had fewer insertions; deletions at these junctions were more frequent.

Isolated RNA was reverse transcribed in full, so expressed TCRB transcripts were sequenced. Method: immunoSEQ multiplex PCR; TCRdb's copy keeps in-frame clones and lacks some. The sample contains a few hundred thousand clones, around 9.6% of which appear only once. About this clone: What it binds is unknown.

Germline V gene sequence: CDR1 SGHRS, CDR2 YFSETQ. V gave up 3 bases and J gave up 5 bases; unmatched junction bases: 8. The CDR3 spans 15 residues. This sequence was found in a man younger than 45 with type 1 diabetes. The chain is built from TRBV5-1 and TRBJ1-1; 9 bases agree with TRBD1. The specimen was central memory CD4+ T cells from blood. Written as DNA, the CDR3 is TGCGCCAGCAGCTGGGGACAGGGAAGAATGACTGAAGCTTTCTTT. Encoded protein: CASSWGQGRMTEAFF.